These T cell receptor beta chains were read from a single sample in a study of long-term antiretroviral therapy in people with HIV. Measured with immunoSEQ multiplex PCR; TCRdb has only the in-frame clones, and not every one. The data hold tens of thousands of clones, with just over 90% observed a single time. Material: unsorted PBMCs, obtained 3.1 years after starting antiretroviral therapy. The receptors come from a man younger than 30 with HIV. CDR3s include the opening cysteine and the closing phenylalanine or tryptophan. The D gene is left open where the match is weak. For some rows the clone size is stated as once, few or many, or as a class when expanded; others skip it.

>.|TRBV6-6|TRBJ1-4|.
TGTGCCAGCAGGAATCGGGGGGTTTTTGAAAAACTGTTTTTT
CASRNRGVFEKLFF
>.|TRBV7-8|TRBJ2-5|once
TGTGCCAGCAGCTTAGTAGGCTTAGAAGAGACCCAGTACTTC
CASSLVGLEETQYF
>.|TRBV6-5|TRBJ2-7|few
TGTGCCAGCAGTTACTCCCAGACCGGAGGATACGAGCAGTACTTC
CASSYSQTGGYEQYF
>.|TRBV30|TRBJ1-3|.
TGTGCCTGGGAGGGAAGCTCTGGAAACACCATATATTTT
CAWEGSSGNTIYF
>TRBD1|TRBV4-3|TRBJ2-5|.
TGCGCCAGCAGCCAAGATGGTGACAGGGTGGAAGAGACCCAGTACTTC
CASSQDGDRVEETQYF
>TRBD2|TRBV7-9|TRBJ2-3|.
TGTGCCAGCAGCTTACGCAAAGCGGGAGGGGCCACAGATACGCAGTATTTT
CASSLRKAGGATDTQYF
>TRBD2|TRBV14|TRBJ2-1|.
TGTGCCAGCAGCCTTTGGGGGCTAGCGGGCCCTGCCTCCTCCTACAATGAGCAGTTCTTC
CASSLWGLAGPASSYNEQFF
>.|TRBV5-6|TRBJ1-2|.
TGTGCCAGCAGCACCCACCCCCGGGACACGAATGGCTACACCTTC
CASSTHPRDTNGYTF
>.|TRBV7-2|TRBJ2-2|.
TGTGCCAGCAGCTTCAGGGTCCTCAACACCGGGGAGCTGTTTTTT
CASSFRVLNTGELFF
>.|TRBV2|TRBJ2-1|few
TGTGCCAGCGGAGCTAGTTATCGAAATGAGCAGTTCTTC
CASGASYRNEQFF
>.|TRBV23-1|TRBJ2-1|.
TGCGCCAGCAGTCAATCTCCCGCCGCCAATGAGCAGTTCTTC
CASSQSPAANEQFF
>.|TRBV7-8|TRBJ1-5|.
TGTGCCAGCAGCTTTCGGGCCGATACATTTGGCCCCATGGAGCCCCAGCATTTT
CASSFRADTFGPMEPQHF
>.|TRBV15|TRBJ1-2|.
TGTGCCACCAGCAGAGATTACGTCACGTCTAACTATGGCTACACCTTC
CATSRDYVTSNYGYTF
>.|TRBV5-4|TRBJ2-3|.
TGTGCCAGCAGCTTTCCCCTATCTAGCACAGATACGCAGTATTTT
CASSFPLSSTDTQYF
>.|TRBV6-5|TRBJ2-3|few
TGTGCCAGCAGTGCGGTGGCTAGCACAGATACGCAGTATTTT
CASSAVASTDTQYF
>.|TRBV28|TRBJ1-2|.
TGTGCCAGCAGCTTGGAGCCTTCTAAACCCACCTTC
CASSLEPSKPTF
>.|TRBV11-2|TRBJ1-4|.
TGTGCCAGCAGTGACCGAGAAAAACTGTTTTTT
CASSDREKLFF
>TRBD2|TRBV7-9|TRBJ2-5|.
TGTGCCAGCAGCTTGACTAGCGGGGGGGGTGCGACCCAGTACTTC
CASSLTSGGGATQYF
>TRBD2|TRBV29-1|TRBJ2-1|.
TGCAGCGTTGACACTAGCGGGGGGAATGAGCAGTTCTTC
CSVDTSGGNEQFF
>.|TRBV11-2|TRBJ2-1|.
TGTGCCAGCAGCTTAAATGACAATGAGCAGTTCTTC
CASSLNDNEQFF
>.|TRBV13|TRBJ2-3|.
TGTGCCAGCAGCTTATCTAGCGTATTCACAGATACGCAGTATTTT
CASSLSSVFTDTQYF
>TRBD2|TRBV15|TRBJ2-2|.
TGTGCCACCAGCAGACTAGCGGGCACCACCGGGGAGCTGTTTTTT
CATSRLAGTTGELFF
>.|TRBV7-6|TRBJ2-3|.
TGTGCCAGCAGCTTATACAAAGATACGCAGTATTTT
CASSLYKDTQYF
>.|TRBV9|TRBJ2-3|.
TGTGCCAGCAGCGTGGGGGGTATAGGCACAGATACGCAGTATTTT
CASSVGGIGTDTQYF
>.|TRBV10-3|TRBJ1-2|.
TGTGCCGCCTGGGACTCTTGGACCGCGTATGGCTACACCTTC
CAAWDSWTAYGYTF
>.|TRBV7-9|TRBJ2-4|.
TGTGCCAGCAGCTTACCGGGGTTGGGCAAAAACATTCAGTACTTC
CASSLPGLGKNIQYF
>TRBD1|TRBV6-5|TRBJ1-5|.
TGTGCCAGCAGTTACTATGGGACAGGGGGAAATCAGCCCCAGCATTTT
CASSYYGTGGNQPQHF
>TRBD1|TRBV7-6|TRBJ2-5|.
TGTGCCAGCAGCTTAACCGGGACAGCTCAAGAGACCCAGTACTTC
CASSLTGTAQETQYF
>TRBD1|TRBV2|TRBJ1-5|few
TGTGCCAGCAGTGGGACAGGTGGGGGGCCCCAGCATTTT
CASSGTGGGPQHF
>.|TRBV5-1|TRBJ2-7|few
TGCGCCAGCAGCTTGGCGGGCAGGGCCGAGCAGTACTTC
CASSLAGRAEQYF
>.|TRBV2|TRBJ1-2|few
TGTGCCAGCAACCCGACAGGAAACTATGGCTACACCTTC
CASNPTGNYGYTF
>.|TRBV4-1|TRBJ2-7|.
TGCGCCAGCAGCCAAGTATTCCCCCTAAGCCCTTCCTACGAGCAGTACTTC
CASSQVFPLSPSYEQYF
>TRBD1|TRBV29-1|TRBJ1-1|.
TGCAGCGTTGTGGGTCCTAGGACAGGGACTGAAGCTTTCTTT
CSVVGPRTGTEAFF
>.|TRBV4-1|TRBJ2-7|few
TGCGCCAGCAGCTTTTCCACAGGAGCAGAGCAGTACTTC
CASSFSTGAEQYF
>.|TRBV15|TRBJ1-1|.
TGTGCCACCAGCATCTACGAGGAGGGAGCGGATGCTTTCTTT
CATSIYEEGADAFF
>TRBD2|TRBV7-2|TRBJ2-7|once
TGTGCCAGCAGCCCCCGGGGGGTGAGTCGGAGCTACGAGCAGTACTTC
CASSPRGVSRSYEQYF
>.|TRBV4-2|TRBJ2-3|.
TGTGCCAGCAGCCCCCCGGGGGACTCAGATACGCAGTATTTT
CASSPPGDSDTQYF
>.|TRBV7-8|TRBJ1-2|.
TGTGCCAGCAGCTCCAGGGGAGGGGAGGGCTACACCTTC
CASSSRGGEGYTF
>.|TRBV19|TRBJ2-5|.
TGTGCCACCGGAACGGGACCCAGTTCTTCGGACCAAGAGACCCAGTACTTC
CATGTGPSSSDQETQYF
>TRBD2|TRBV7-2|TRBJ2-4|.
TGTGCCAGCAGCTTGGGGGGGGAGGACATTCAGTACTTC
CASSLGGEDIQYF
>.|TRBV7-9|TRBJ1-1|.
TGTGCCAGCAGCCCTACGGCCCTTGGGGGTATAATTCACACTGAAGCTTTCTTT
CASSPTALGGIIHTEAFF
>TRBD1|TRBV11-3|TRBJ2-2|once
TGTGCCAGCAAAGGGGGCGCGAACACCGGGGAGCTGTTTTTT
CASKGGANTGELFF
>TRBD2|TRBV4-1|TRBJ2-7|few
TGCGCCAGCAGCCTCCGAGCGGGAGGGCGCGGCGAGCAGTACTTC
CASSLRAGGRGEQYF
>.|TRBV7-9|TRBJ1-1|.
TGTGCCAGCAGCTCACGGAACACTGAAGCTTTCTTT
CASSSRNTEAFF
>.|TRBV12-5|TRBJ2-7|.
TGTGCTAGTGGTTTGGGCCCGGGATCGGTACCCTACGAGCAGTACTTC
CASGLGPGSVPYEQYF
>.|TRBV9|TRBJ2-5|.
TGTGCCAGCAGCGAGGATACGACCGTAGAGACCCAGTACTTC
CASSEDTTVETQYF
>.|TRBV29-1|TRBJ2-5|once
TGCAGCGCCCTTCAGGGGTCCCAAGAGACCCAGTACTTC
CSALQGSQETQYF
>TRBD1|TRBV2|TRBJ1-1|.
TGTGCCAGCAGCGAACAGGGGATCCCAAACACTGAAGCTTTCTTT
CASSEQGIPNTEAFF
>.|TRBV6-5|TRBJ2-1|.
TGTGCCAGCAGCCCCACAGTGCGAGGTTACAATGAGCAGTTCTTC
CASSPTVRGYNEQFF
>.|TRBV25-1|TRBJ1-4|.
TGTGCCAGCAGTAATCCGGGACACAATGAAAAACTGTTTTTT
CASSNPGHNEKLFF
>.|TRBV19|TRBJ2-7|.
TGTGCCAGTGAAGCGACAGACTCCTACGAGCAGTACTTC
CASEATDSYEQYF
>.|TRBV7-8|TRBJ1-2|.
TGTGCCAGCAGCTTAGGACCTTTCCTCGAGGGCTACACCTTC
CASSLGPFLEGYTF
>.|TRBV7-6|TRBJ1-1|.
TGTGCCAGCAGCCTCGAGGGGTCCACTGAAGCTTTCTTT
CASSLEGSTEAFF
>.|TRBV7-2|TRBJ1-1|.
TGTGCCAGCAGACCCCCCGGCCCTGGTCGGGAAGCTTTCTTT
CASRPPGPGREAFF